This TCR beta chain was recorded in a study of blood T cell repertoires in COVID-19. Across the study: In each case, the material was cDNA or gDNA derived from T cells, B-cell-depleted T cells, or PBMCs.

How the authors handled the data: Using reference gene primer amplification, nucleated cell counts were estimated. TCRdb's copy holds only in-frame clones and misses some; the assay was immunoSEQ multiplex PCR. V and J calls and clone size are as listed in that table; D and trimming were resolved from the DNA. Of about 140,000 clones listed, 80% to 85% were seen once; the top ten hold under 9.5%. CDR3 length: 16 residues. The V and J ends lost 4 bases and 2 bases, in that order; junction bases with no gene match: 3. This rearrangement joins TRBV23-1 to TRBJ2-3; 13 bases map to TRBD2. TRBV23-1 is an ORF, and what it does is uncertain. The sequencing sample was made of peripheral blood. This sequence was found in a human donor in a cohort sampled during active COVID-19. DNA of the CDR3: TGCGCCAGCAGTCGAACTAGCGGGGGGGACACAGATACGCAGTATTTT. Residues: CASSRTSGGDTDTQYF.